A single sample is the source of the 12 T cell receptor beta chains below, sequenced in a study of regulatory T cells in long-lasting Graves disease. Arm-PCR of CDR3 regions with iRepertoire HTBI primers generated TCR beta libraries. TCRdb recomputed calls from the multiplex PCR reads with MiXCR, one row per CDR3 protein. The sample includes approximately 540,000 distinct CDR3 sequences, more than 10% seen only once; the top ten take 8% to 10%. Regarding time point: newly diagnosed GD, antithyroid drugs for less than 3 months. Generation of the TCR library employed RNA extracted from PBMCs. The sample also formed part of further work on T cells in Graves' hyperthyroidism and ophthalmopathy.

The material sequenced was peripheral blood mononuclear cells (PBMCs), taken at new diagnosis, from a patient treated with antithyroid drugs. Source of these receptors: a woman in her thirties with Graves disease.

This clonotype was picked up a small number of times. The chain combines TRBV20-1 with TRBJ1-1, with a weak D call TRBD1 (5 bases). This CDR3 contains 14 residues. Trimming removed 5 bases from V and 0 bases from J, with 13 bases in between. Germline V gene data show CDR1 as DFQATT and CDR2 as SNEGSKA (reference sequence). The CDR3 protein is CSAQPGFMNTEAFF. The CDR3 DNA reads TGCAGTGCTCAACCAGGGTTCATGAACACTGAAGCTTTCTTT.

This clonotype was detected ten times or more. The J gene is TRBJ1-5, the V gene TRBV18; 9 bases are shared with TRBD1. Germline V gene sequence: CDR1 KGHSH, CDR2 LQKENI. This CDR3 is 17 amino acids long. V dropped 2 bases and J dropped 3; count of bases not matched to a gene: 8. The CDR3 spells CASSPWTGEGPNQPQHF. The CDR3 region has the DNA TGTGCCAGCTCACCATGGACAGGGGAAGGTCCCAATCAGCCCCAGCATTTT.

This clonotype showed up many times. The chain uses TRBV28 and TRBJ2-5; D not certain. Trimming took 5 bases from V and 11 from J, leaving 18 bases between them. From germline, CDR1 is MDHEN and CDR2 SYDVKM. The CDR3 sequence is 13 residues long. As DNA, the CDR3 is TGTGCCAGCAGTCCCCACTCTGATTTGGCTCAGTACTTC. Its translation is CASSPHSDLAQYF.

This clonotype occurred many times. The chain combines TRBV9 with TRBJ1-3; D perhaps matches TRBD1 (5 bases). This CDR3 spans 15 amino acids. Germline lookup yields CDR1 SGDLS and CDR2 YYNGEE. The V end lost 1 base, the J end lost 0 bases, and 8 bases lay between the germline ends. DNA for the CDR3: TGTGCCAGCAGCGTACAGGGAACCTCTGGAAACACCATATATTTT. Encoded protein: CASSVQGTSGNTIYF.

This clonotype was found many times. The gene calls are TRBV12-3 or TRBV12-4 and TRBJ1-5, with D maybe TRBD1 (6 bases). This CDR3 region has 14 residues. V lost 6 bases to trimming and J lost 1 base, with 10 bases between them. CDR3 DNA sequence: TGTGCCAGCAGCTTTGGACAGAGCAATCAGCCCCAGCATTTT. The encoded protein is CASSFGQSNQPQHF.

V gene TRBV20-1 combines with J gene TRBJ1-2; TRBD1 might be the D (5 bases). The V gene's germline CDR1 is DFQATT and CDR2 SNEGSKA (reference sequence). Trimming pared 5 bases from V and 7 bases from J, leaving 20 bases between. The CDR3 is 14 residues long. CDR3 bases: TGCAGTGCTGAGTCGACGACAGTGGCAGGTGGCTACACCTTC. Amino acids: CSAESTTVAGGYTF.

The genes are TRBV11-2 and TRBJ2-1, with 7 bases fitting TRBD1. The CDR3 totals 16 residues. With 1 base clipped from V and 8 bases from J, the junction kept 11 bases outside the gene matches. Germline V gene sequence: CDR1 SGHAT, CDR2 FQNNGV. This chain's CDR3 is CASSLGRDSLSYEQFF. The CDR3 DNA reads as TGTGCCAGCAGCTTAGGTCGGGACAGTCTATCATATGAGCAGTTCTTC.

On this clonotype itself: The conserved final phenylalanine or tryptophan is absent from the CDR3, which likely points to a read error. The CDR3 loop reads CASSRTPPGLYGYTL. In nucleotides, the CDR3 is TGTGCCAGTAGCCGGACCCCCCCAGGACTCTATGGCTACACCCTC. J is TRBJ1-2 and V is TRBV19; D not resolved. CDR3 length equals 15 residues. In germline, CDR1 is LNHDA, CDR2 SQIVND (reference sequence). Trimming removed 6 bases at V and 4 bases at J, with 18 bases between.

The sample holds many counts of this clonotype. The chain uses TRBV28 and TRBJ2-1; 7 positions agree with TRBD2. The germline gives CDR1 MDHEN, CDR2 SYDVKM. The length of the CDR3 is 17 residues. Trimming removed 6 bases from V and 2 bases from J; junction bases left unmatched: 13. The CDR3 reads CASSQRVGSGTYNEQFF. The CDR3 DNA is TGTGCCAGCAGCCAGCGGGTTGGGAGCGGGACCTACAATGAGCAGTTCTTC.

This clonotype was recorded many times. The V and J genes are TRBV18 and TRBJ2-1; D is unresolved. Trimming cost V 2 bases and J 7 bases, with 9 bases left between them. Germline CDR1 and CDR2: KGHSH and LQKENI. The CDR3 has 13 amino acids. This CDR3 is CASSPLKVNEQFF. Here the CDR3 DNA reads TGTGCCAGCTCACCATTAAAGGTGAATGAGCAGTTCTTC. The variable domain in full, completed from reference TRBV18 and TRBJ2-1, reads NAGVMQNPRHLVRRRGQEARLRCSPMKGHSHVYWYRQLPEEGLKFMVYLQKENIIDESGMPKERFSAEFPKEGPSILRIQQVVRGDSAAYFCASSPLKVNEQFFGPGTRLTVL.

This clonotype was counted ten times or more. The chain has TRBV7-6 and TRBJ2-3; tentative D call: TRBD2 (5 bases). Between the trimmed V and J ends, which lost 5 bases and 5 bases, there was a span of 14 bases. The CDR3 runs 14 residues. Germline loops: CDR1 SGHVS, CDR2 FNYEAQ. In DNA, the CDR3 is TGTGCCAGCAGCCCCCTGGTGGCGGGAGATACGCAGTATTTT. It codes for CASSPLVAGDTQYF.

This clonotype was counted between two and nine times. The rearrangement uses TRBV20-1 and TRBJ2-7, with 8 bases aligning to TRBD2. V was pared by 5 bases and J by 2 bases, with 5 bases of the junction left unmatched. Germline V gene sequence: CDR1 DFQATT, CDR2 SNEGSKA (reference sequence). There are 13 residues in the CDR3. CDR3 coding DNA: TGCAGTGCTGGAGCGGGAGTCCCCTACGAGCAGTACTTC. This gives the protein CSAGAGVPYEQYF.